The 5 T cell receptor beta chains below come from one sample, sequenced in a study of graft-versus-host responses after intestinal transplantation. Sequencing was performed with immunoSEQ multiplex PCR; in TCRdb, only in-frame clones are kept and a portion is missing. The data hold around 28,000 clones, with over 80% observed a single time. The sequencing here drew on PBMCs, taken approximately 29 days after intestinal transplant. The receptors originated from a human patient who received an intestinal transplant, so some T cells may come from the graft donor.

The V and J genes are TRBV2 and TRBJ2-7; D ambiguous. Germline CDR1 reads SNHLY; CDR2 reads FYNNEI. V lost 5 bases and J 2 bases, leaving 19 bases between the germline ends. This CDR3 is 16 amino acids long. CDR3 sequence (DNA): TGTGCCAGCAGTCCTTGGCGATGGGCCTCAACCTACGAGCAGTACTTC. Translated: CASSPWRWASTYEQYF.

The genes are TRBV7-9 and TRBJ2-7; D might be TRBD1 or TRBD2, each matching 5 bases. The V gene's germline CDR1 is SEHNR and CDR2 FQNEAQ (reference sequence). Trimming took 5 bases from V and 3 from J, leaving 14 bases between them. This CDR3 contains 14 residues. For the CDR3, the DNA is TGTGCCAGCAGCCCGCCCGGGGCGAGCTACGAGCAGTACTTC. Amino acid sequence: CASSPPGASYEQYF.

CDR3 sequence reads: CASSPGTGNSPLHF. CDR3 in DNA: TGTGCCAGCAGTCCTGGGACGGGCAATTCACCCCTCCACTTT. This rearrangement joins TRBV13 to TRBJ1-6; D is possibly TRBD1 (5 bases). Germline values: CDR1 PRHDT, CDR2 FYEKMQ (reference sequence). The CDR3 runs 14 residues. Trimming shortened V by 6 bases and J by 7 bases, and 13 bases separated the two germline ends.

This clone turned up a few times. This rearrangement joins TRBV21-1 to TRBJ1-5. TRBV21-1 is deemed a pseudogene. CDR3 length equals 17 residues. The CDR3 region is CASSARLATWHHQPQHF. The CDR3 coding sequence is TGTGCCAGCAGTGCTCGTTTAGCTACATGGCATCATCAGCCCCAGCATTTT.

This sequence joins TRBV5-1 and TRBJ1-1; 10 bases are a match to TRBD1. Germline V gene sequence: CDR1 SGHRS, CDR2 YFSETQ. This CDR3 region has 16 residues. V lost 2 bases and J lost 1; bases outside the gene matches: 5. The CDR3 region has the DNA TGCGCCAGCAGCTTCACGGGACAGGGGAGGAACACTGAAGCTTTCTTT. Its protein is CASSFTGQGRNTEAFF.